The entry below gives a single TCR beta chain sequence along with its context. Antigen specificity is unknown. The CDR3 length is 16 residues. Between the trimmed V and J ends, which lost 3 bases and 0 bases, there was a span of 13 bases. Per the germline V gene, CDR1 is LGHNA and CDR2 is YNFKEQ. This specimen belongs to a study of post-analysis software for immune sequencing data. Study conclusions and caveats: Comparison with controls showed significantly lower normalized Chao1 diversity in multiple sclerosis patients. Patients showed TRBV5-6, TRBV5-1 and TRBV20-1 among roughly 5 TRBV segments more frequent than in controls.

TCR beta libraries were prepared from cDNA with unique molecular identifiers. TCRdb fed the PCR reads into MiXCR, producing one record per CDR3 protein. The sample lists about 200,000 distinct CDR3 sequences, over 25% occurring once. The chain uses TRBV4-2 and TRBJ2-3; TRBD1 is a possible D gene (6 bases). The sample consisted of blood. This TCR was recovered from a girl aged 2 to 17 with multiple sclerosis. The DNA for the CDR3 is TGTGCCAGCAGCCAGCCCCAGGGGATTAGCACAGATACGCAGTATTTT. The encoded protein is CASSQPQGISTDTQYF.